This is a list of T cell receptor beta chains from one sample in a study of Ad26.COV2.S vaccination and SARS-CoV-2 variants. Measured with immunoSEQ multiplex PCR; TCRdb has only the in-frame clones, and not every one. The repertoire holds about 680,000 clones, with roughly 90% as singletons. The sequences come from peripheral blood, collected in a trial of Ad26.COV2.S vaccine versus placebo. These receptors came from a person aged 18-60 years who received the Ad26.COV2.S COVID-19 vaccine or a placebo. The CDR3 runs from the conserved cysteine through the conserved F or W. The D gene is left open where the match is weak. For some rows the clone size is stated as once, few or many, or as a class when expanded; others skip it.

>TRBV7-9|-|TRBJ1-2|TRBD1
TGTGCCAGCAGCTCAGGGGGCCTCGGCTACACCTTC
CASSSGGLGYTF
>TRBV5-8|-|TRBJ1-5|-
TGTGCCAGCAGTACCGGACCGCGGCCCCAGCATTTT
CASSTGPRPQHF
>TRBV9|-|TRBJ2-2|TRBD2
TGTGCCAGCAGCGTAGCGGGACTAGCGGGAGTCACCGGGGAGCTGTTTTTT
CASSVAGLAGVTGELFF
>TRBV6-5|-|TRBJ2-5|TRBD2
TGTGCCACCTCCACTGGACTAGCGGGAAGGGAGACCCAGTACTTC
CATSTGLAGRETQYF
>TRBV4-3|-|TRBJ2-5|TRBD2
TGCGCCAGCAGCCCTCTTTTAGCGGGGGCACACGGGACCCAGTACTTC
CASSPLLAGAHGTQYF
>TRBV19|-|TRBJ1-2|TRBD1
TGTGCCAGTAGGGAACAGGGGAAATACTATGGCTACACCTTC
CASREQGKYYGYTF
>TRBV5-6|-|TRBJ1-2|-
TGTGCCAGCAACACCGGGGCGCCTTATGGCTACACCTTC
CASNTGAPYGYTF
>TRBV6-5|-|TRBJ1-1|-
TGTGCCAGCACCGTCAGGGTCGGCACTGAAGCTTTCTTT
CASTVRVGTEAFF
>TRBV18|-|TRBJ2-7|-
TGTGCCAGCTCACTCACGGGTCTAGAGCAGTACTTC
CASSLTGLEQYF
>TRBV21-1|-|TRBJ1-2|-
TGTGCCAGCAGTCCAAAGGAGGTAGAGTATGGCTACACCTTC
CASSPKEVEYGYTF
>TRBV2|once|TRBJ1-5|TRBD1
TGTGCCAGCAGCCGGGACAGGGAAACGAATCAGCCCCAGCATTTT
CASSRDRETNQPQHF
>TRBV7-6|-|TRBJ1-1|-
TGTGCCAGCAGCTTAGACGACCCTACCGACACTGAAGCTTTCTTT
CASSLDDPTDTEAFF
>TRBV20-1|-|TRBJ1-1|-
TGCAGTGCTAGGTTCCGGACTGAAGCTTTCTTT
CSARFRTEAFF
>TRBV27|-|TRBJ2-1|TRBD2
TGTGCCAGCAGTTTCTCTAGCGGAGTCTACAATGAGCAGTTCTTC
CASSFSSGVYNEQFF
>TRBV5-1|-|TRBJ2-3|TRBD2
TGCGCCAGCAGCTTGGGTGCGGGACTACGCACAGATACGCAGTATTTT
CASSLGAGLRTDTQYF
>TRBV7-2|-|TRBJ2-7|-
TGTGCCAGCAGCTCGGGACTGCCCTCCGAGCAGTACTTC
CASSSGLPSEQYF
>TRBV5-1|-|TRBJ1-2|-
TGCGCCAGCAGCTCACAGGTTCCCTATGGCTACACCTTC
CASSSQVPYGYTF
>TRBV25-1|once|TRBJ1-6|TRBD1
TGTGCCAGCAGTGATCCTAGGACAGGGACGGGATCACCCCTCCACTTT
CASSDPRTGTGSPLHF
>TRBV18|-|TRBJ2-5|TRBD1
TGTGCCAGCTCACTTTCGGCAGGGGGACAAGAGACCCAGTACTTC
CASSLSAGGQETQYF
>TRBV25-1|once|TRBJ2-2|-
TGTGCCAGCAGTGACGTCGACAAGGCACGTTTTGGGGAGCTGTTTTTT
CASSDVDKARFGELFF
>TRBV2|-|TRBJ1-2|TRBD1
TGTGCCAGCAGGGACTCTGGCGGGACAGTTTATGGCTACACCTTC
CASRDSGGTVYGYTF
>TRBV19|once|TRBJ1-4|-
TGTGCCAGTAGGGGGAGCTATGAAAAACTGTTTTTT
CASRGSYEKLFF
>TRBV7-9|-|TRBJ2-1|TRBD2
TGTGCCAGCAGTTTACTAGCGGGGCCTTTCTTGAGCTCCTACAATGAGCAGTTCTTC
CASSLLAGPFLSSYNEQFF
>TRBV29-1|-|TRBJ1-1|-
TGCAGCGTAAGACTTCGCACTGAAGCTTTCTTT
CSVRLRTEAFF
>TRBV9|-|TRBJ1-3|-
TGTGCCAGCAGCGTAGTCGGGACACCTGGAAACACCATATATTTT
CASSVVGTPGNTIYF
>TRBV30|-|TRBJ1-1|-
TGTGCCTGGACCCATTTCGCTGACACTGAAGCTTTCTTT
CAWTHFADTEAFF
>TRBV18|-|TRBJ1-2|-
TGTGCCAGCTCACCCCCAACCGGTGGCTACACCTTC
CASSPPTGGYTF
>TRBV2|-|TRBJ1-6|-
TGTGCCAGCAGCTCGGACAGAGGGAGCTATAATTCACCCCTCCACTTT
CASSSDRGSYNSPLHF
>TRBV2|-|TRBJ1-1|-
TGTGCCAGCAGTGAGAGGGGTGGGGGTTACACTGAAGCTTTCTTT
CASSERGGGYTEAFF
>TRBV11-2|-|TRBJ2-3|TRBD2
TGTGCCAGCAGCTTAGACCTAGCGGGCACAGATACGCAGTATTTT
CASSLDLAGTDTQYF
>TRBV5-1|few|TRBJ2-5|TRBD2
TGCGCCAGCAGCTTGTCGGGAGGGACCCAAGAGACCCAGTACTTC
CASSLSGGTQETQYF
>TRBV4-2|few|TRBJ2-7|-
TGTGCCAGCAGCCAATACGGCGAGCAGTACTTC
CASSQYGEQYF
>TRBV30|-|TRBJ2-7|-
TGTGCCTGGACCCCTACCAGGGCAGGGTACGAGCAGTACTTC
CAWTPTRAGYEQYF
>TRBV7-8|-|TRBJ2-3|-
TGTGCCAGCAGCTTAGACAGGCCAAGGACAGATACGCAGTATTTT
CASSLDRPRTDTQYF
>TRBV19|-|TRBJ2-7|TRBD1
TGTGCCAGTAGTAAGTCCGGGACAGGTTCCTACGAGCAGTACTTC
CASSKSGTGSYEQYF
>TRBV24-1|-|TRBJ2-7|TRBD1
TGTGCCACCAGTGAACCGGGACAGGACGAGCAGTACTTC
CATSEPGQDEQYF
>TRBV18|-|TRBJ1-1|-
TGTGCCAGCTCACCATCCCAGGTTGGGGGGACTGAAGCTTTCTTT
CASSPSQVGGTEAFF
>TRBV4-3|-|TRBJ1-3|-
TGCGCCAGCAGCCAAGATAAAGGGGGGAGCACCATATATTTT
CASSQDKGGSTIYF
>TRBV19|-|TRBJ2-7|-
TGTGCCAGTAGCGTCGGGACGGCTTCCTACGAGCAGTACTTC
CASSVGTASYEQYF
>TRBV19|-|TRBJ1-4|-
TGTGCCAGTAGTACTGGGACGGCAACTAATGAAAAACTGTTTTTT
CASSTGTATNEKLFF
>TRBV7-9|-|TRBJ2-1|-
TGTGCCAGCAGCTCCCGCGGGATCAGCTCCTACAATGAGCAGTTCTTC
CASSSRGISSYNEQFF
>TRBV6-2/TRBV6-3|-|TRBJ1-1|TRBD1
TGTGCCAGCAGTTACGCGGTTCAAATCCGAGGGAGGGGGCTAAACACTGAAGCTTTCTTT
CASSYAVQIRGRGLNTEAFF
>TRBV5-4|-|TRBJ1-4|-
TGTGCCAGCAGCTTGAGGGCGGGGAATAATGAAAAACTGTTTTTT
CASSLRAGNNEKLFF
>TRBV29-1|-|TRBJ1-4|TRBD1
TGCAGCGTTGCCCAAGACAGGGGGCGCTACCTGTTTTTT
CSVAQDRGRYLFF
>TRBV30|-|TRBJ1-1|-
TGTGCCTGGAGTCCCACGGGGGAGTATGAAGCTTTCTTT
CAWSPTGEYEAFF
>TRBV27|few|TRBJ2-7|TRBD2
TGTGCCAGCAGTTTAGCAGCGGGAGAATCCGCCTACGAGCAGTACTTC
CASSLAAGESAYEQYF
>TRBV19|-|TRBJ1-5|-
TGTGCCAGTAGTATATGGCAGGCCCAGCCCCAGCATTTT
CASSIWQAQPQHF
>TRBV4-2|-|TRBJ2-3|TRBD2
TGTGCCAGCAGCCACGGACTAGCGGGGGGAAGAACAGATACGCAGTATTTT
CASSHGLAGGRTDTQYF
>TRBV18|-|TRBJ1-4|-
TGTGCCAGCTCACGAGGAACAAGCGATGAAAAACTGTTTTTT
CASSRGTSDEKLFF
>TRBV7-9|-|TRBJ2-3|-
TGTGCCAGCTATGTTTGGGGGACAGATACGCAGTATTTT
CASYVWGTDTQYF
>TRBV5-1|-|TRBJ2-1|TRBD1
TGCGCCAGCAGCTTGGGGTCGGGACAGGGGGCGAATGAGCAGTTCTTC
CASSLGSGQGANEQFF